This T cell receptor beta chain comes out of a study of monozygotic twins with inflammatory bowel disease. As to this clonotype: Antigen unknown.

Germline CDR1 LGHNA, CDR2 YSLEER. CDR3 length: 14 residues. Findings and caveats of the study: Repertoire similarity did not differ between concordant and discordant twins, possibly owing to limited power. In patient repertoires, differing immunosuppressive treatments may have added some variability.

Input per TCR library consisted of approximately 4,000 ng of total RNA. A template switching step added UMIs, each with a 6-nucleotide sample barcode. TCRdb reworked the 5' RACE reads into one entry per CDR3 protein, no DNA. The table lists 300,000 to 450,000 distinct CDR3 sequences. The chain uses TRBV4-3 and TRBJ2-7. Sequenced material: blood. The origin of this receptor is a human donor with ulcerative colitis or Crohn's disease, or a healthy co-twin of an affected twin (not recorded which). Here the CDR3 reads CASSQDLGPYEQYF.